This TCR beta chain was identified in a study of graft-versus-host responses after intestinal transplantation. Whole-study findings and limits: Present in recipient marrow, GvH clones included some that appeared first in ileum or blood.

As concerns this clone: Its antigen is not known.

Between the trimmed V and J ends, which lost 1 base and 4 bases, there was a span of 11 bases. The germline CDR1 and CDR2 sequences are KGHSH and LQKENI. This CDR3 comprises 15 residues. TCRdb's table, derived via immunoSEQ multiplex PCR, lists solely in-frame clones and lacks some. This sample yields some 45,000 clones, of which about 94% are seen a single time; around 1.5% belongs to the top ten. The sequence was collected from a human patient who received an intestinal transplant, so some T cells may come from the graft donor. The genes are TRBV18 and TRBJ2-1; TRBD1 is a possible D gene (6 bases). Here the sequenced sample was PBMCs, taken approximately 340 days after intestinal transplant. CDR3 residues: CASSPLGGQYNEQFF. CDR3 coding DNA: TGTGCCAGCTCACCACTAGGGGGACAATACAATGAGCAGTTCTTC.